This T cell receptor (beta chain) comes out of a study of blood T cell repertoires in COVID-19. In the study's own analysis: Amplification from reference gene primers served as the basis for estimated nucleated cell counts. TCRdb's copy holds only in-frame clones and misses some; the assay was immunoSEQ multiplex PCR. The V and J calls and clone size were taken over from that table, and D and trimming were inferred from the DNA. The table lists about 170,000 clones, approximately 92% of them singletons. Patients at the Seattle site were enrolled during active infection and followed longitudinally. Germline-derived CDR1 and CDR2 are SGHNT and YENEEA. V gave up 5 bases and J gave up 4 bases, with 15 bases separating them. The CDR3 spans 14 residues.

Sample: peripheral blood. This sequence was found in a man aged 30-40 years with COVID-19, enrolled during active disease. J is TRBJ2-7 and V is TRBV11-3; a weak D match, TRBD1 (6 bases). CDR3 residues: CASSPGGGGYEQYF. The CDR3 nucleotides read TGTGCCAGCAGCCCTGGGGGCGGAGGATACGAGCAGTACTTC. The full variable domain, its missing parts supplied by reference TRBV11-3 and TRBJ2-7, is EAGVVQSPRYKIIEKKQPVAFWCNPISGHNTLYWYLQNLGQGPELLIRYENEEAVDDSQLPKDRFSAERLKGVDSTLKIQPAELGDSAVYLCASSPGGGGYEQYFGPGTRLTVT.